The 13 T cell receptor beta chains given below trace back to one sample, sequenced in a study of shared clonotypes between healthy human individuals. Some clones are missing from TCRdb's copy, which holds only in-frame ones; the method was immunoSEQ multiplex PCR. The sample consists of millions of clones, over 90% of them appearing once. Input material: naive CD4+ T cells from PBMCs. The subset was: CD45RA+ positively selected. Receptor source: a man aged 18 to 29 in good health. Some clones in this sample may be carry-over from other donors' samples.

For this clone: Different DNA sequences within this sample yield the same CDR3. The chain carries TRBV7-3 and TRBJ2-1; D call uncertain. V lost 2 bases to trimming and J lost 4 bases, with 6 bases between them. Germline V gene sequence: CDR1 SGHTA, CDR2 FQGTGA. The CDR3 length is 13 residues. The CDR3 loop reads CASSLSGYNEQFF. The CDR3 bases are TGTGCCAGCAGCTTATCAGGTTACAATGAGCAGTTCTTC.

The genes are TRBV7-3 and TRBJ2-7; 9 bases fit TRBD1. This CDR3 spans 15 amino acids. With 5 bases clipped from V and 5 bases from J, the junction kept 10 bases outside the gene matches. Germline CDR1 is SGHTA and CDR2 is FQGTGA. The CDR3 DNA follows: TGTGCCAGCAGCGCTAGCCGGGACAGGGTCGACGAGCAGTACTTC. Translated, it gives CASSASRDRVDEQYF.

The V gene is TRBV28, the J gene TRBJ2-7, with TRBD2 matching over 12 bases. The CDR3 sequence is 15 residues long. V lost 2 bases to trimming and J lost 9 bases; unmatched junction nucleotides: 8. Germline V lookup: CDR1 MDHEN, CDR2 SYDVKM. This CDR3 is CASSLRLAGVTGQYF. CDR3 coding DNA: TGTGCCAGCAGTTTAAGACTAGCGGGAGTTACGGGGCAGTACTTC.

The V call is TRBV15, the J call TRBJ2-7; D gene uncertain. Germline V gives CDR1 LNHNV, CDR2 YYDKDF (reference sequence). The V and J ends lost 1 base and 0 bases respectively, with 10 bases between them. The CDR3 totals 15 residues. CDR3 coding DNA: TGTGCCACCAGCAGAGGTGGGTCCAGCTCCTACGAGCAGTACTTC. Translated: CATSRGGSSSYEQYF.

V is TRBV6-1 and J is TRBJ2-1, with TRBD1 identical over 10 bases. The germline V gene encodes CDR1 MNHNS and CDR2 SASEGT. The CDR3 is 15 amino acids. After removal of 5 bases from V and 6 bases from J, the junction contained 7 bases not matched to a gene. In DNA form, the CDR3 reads TGTGCCAGCAGTTCGGGACAGGGGATGGTCAATGAGCAGTTCTTC. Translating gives CASSSGQGMVNEQFF.

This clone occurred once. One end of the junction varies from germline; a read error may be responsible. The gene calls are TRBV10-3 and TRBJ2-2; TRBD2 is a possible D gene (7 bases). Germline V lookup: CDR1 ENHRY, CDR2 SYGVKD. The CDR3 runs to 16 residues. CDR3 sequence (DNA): TGTGCCACCAGTGTCATGGGAGGGACAAACACCGGGGAGCTGTTTTTT. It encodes CATSVMGGTNTGELFF.

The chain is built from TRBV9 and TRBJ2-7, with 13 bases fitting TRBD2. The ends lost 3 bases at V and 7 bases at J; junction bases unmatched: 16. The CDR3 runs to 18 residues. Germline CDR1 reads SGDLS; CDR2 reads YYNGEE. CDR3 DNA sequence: TGTGCCAGCAGCGGAGGGACTAGCGGGACCGTGGGCGAGAGAGAGCAGTACTTC. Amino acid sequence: CASSGGTSGTVGEREQYF.

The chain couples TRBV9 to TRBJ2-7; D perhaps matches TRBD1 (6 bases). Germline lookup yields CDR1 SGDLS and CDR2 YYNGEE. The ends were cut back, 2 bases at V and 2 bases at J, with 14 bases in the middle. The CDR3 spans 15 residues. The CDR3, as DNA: TGTGCCAGCAGCGTCTACGGGACAAGGGCCTACGAGCAGTACTTC. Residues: CASSVYGTRAYEQYF.

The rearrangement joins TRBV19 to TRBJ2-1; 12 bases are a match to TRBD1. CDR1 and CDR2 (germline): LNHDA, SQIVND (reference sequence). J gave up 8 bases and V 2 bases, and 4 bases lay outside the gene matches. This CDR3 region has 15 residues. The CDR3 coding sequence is TGTGCCAGTAGTATAAAGGGACAGGGGGCCGATGAGCAGTTCTTC. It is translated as CASSIKGQGADEQFF.

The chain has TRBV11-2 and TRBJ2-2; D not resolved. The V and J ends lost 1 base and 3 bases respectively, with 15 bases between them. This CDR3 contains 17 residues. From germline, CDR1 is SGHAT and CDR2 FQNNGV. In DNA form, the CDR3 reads TGTGCCAGCAGCTTAGGTCGGATGTCAGTCGACACCGGGGAGCTGTTTTTT. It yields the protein CASSLGRMSVDTGELFF.

The CDR3 DNA follows: TGTGCCAGCAGTTTTATTCGGAGCGGGAGAACCGGGGAGCTGTTTTTT. It is translated as CASSFIRSGRTGELFF. The chain has TRBV28 and TRBJ2-2, with 8 nucleotides matching TRBD2. Germline V CDR1 and CDR2: MDHEN, SYDVKM. The CDR3 runs to 16 residues. V was pared by 3 bases and J by 5 bases, with 8 bases of the junction left unmatched. Looking up the rest from reference TRBV28 and TRBJ2-2 gives the full variable domain: DVKVTQSSRYLVKRTGEKVFLECVQDMDHENMFWYRQDPGLGLRLIYFSYDVKMKEKGDIPEGYSVSREKKERFSLILESASTNQTSMYLCASSFIRSGRTGELFFGEGSRLTVL.

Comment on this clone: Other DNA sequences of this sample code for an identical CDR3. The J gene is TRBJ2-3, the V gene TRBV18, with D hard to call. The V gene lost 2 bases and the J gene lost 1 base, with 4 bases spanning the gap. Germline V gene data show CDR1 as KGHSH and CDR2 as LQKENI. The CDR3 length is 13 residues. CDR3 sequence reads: CASSPGGTDTQYF. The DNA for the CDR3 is TGTGCCAGCTCACCAGGGGGCACAGATACGCAGTATTTT.

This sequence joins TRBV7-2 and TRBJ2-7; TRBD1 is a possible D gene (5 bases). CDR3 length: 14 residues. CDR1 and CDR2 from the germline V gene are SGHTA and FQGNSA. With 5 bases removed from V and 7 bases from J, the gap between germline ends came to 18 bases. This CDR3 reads CASSRPGLPREQYF. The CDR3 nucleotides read TGTGCCAGCAGCCGCCCAGGGTTACCTAGGGAGCAGTACTTC.